This T cell receptor (beta chain) was found in a study of blood T cell repertoires in COVID-19. Turning to the study itself: Acute-phase and convalescent COVID-19 samples originated in the United States, Italy and Spain. PBMCs, B-cell-depleted T cells, or T cells provided the cDNA or gDNA that made up the material.

Original methodology: Reference gene primer amplification gave estimated nucleated cell counts. This table comes from immunoSEQ multiplex PCR, and its TCRdb copy is limited to in-frame clones, with some not included. V and J calls plus clone size are reproduced from that table; the DNA served to infer D and trimming. The sample contains about 260,000 clones, about 86% of which appear only once. Germline V CDR1 and CDR2: SGHRS, YFSETQ. Trimming took off 4 bases at V and 0 bases at J, with 13 bases between the two ends. The CDR3 extends over 15 amino acids. The clonotype comes from a man aged 25-40 years with active or convalescent COVID-19. The chain has TRBV5-1 and TRBJ2-5; D might be TRBD1 (6 bases). Sequenced input: peripheral blood. CDR3 region: CASSLDRMHQETQYF. CDR3 DNA sequence: TGCGCCAGCAGCCTTGACAGGATGCACCAAGAGACCCAGTACTTC.